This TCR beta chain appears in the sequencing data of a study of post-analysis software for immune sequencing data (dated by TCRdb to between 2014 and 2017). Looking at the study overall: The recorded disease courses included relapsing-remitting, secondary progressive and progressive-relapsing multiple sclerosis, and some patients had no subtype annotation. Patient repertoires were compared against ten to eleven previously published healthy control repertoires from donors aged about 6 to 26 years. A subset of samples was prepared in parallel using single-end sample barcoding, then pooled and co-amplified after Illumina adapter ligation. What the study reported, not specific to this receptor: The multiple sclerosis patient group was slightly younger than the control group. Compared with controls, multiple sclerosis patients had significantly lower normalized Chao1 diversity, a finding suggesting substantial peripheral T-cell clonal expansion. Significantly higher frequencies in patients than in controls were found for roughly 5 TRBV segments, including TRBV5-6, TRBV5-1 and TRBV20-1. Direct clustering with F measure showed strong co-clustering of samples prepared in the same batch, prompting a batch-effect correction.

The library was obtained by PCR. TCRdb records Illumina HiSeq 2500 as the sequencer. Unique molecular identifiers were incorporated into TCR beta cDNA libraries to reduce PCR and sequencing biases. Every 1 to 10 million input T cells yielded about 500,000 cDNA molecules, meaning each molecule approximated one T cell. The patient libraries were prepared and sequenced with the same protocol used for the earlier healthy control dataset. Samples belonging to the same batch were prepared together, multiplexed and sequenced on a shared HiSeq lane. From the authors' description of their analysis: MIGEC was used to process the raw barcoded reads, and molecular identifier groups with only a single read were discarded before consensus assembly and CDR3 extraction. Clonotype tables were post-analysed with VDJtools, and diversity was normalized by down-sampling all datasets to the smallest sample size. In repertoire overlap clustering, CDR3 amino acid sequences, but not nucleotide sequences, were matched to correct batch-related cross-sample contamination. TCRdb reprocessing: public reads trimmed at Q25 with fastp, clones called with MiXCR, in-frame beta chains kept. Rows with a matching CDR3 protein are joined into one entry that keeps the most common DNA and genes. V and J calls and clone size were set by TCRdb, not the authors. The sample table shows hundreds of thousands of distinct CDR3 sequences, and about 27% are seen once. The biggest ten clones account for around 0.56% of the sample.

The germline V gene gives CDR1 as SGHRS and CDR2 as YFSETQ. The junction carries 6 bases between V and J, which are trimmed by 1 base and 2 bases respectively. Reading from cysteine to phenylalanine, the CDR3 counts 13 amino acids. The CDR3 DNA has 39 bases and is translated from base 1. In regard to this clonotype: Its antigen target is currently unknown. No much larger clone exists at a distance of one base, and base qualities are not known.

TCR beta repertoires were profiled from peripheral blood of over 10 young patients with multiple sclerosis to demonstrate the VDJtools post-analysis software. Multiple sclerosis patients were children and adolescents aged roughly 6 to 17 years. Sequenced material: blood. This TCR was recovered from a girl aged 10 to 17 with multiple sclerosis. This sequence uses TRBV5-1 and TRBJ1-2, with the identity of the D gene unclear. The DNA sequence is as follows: TGCGCCAGCAGCTTGAACCGGAACTATGGCTACACCTTC. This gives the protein CASSLNRNYGYTF.